This T cell receptor (beta chain) was sequenced during a study of Ad26.COV2.S vaccination and SARS-CoV-2 variants (dated by TCRdb to about 2021). Background for the entire study: Donors in the vaccine arm were drawn from COV1001, a phase I-IIa trial of Ad26.COV2.S in healthy adults that was multicentre, randomized, double-blind and placebo-controlled. Ad26.COV2.S was administered intramuscularly at a dose of 5x10^10 or 1x10^11 viral particles, either as one shot or as two shots given 56 days apart. TCRbeta repertoire sequencing served as the tool for gauging how specific and how broad the SARS-CoV-2-reactive T cell receptors were following Ad26.COV2.S vaccination. A total of roughly 32 samples were included in the TCR-sequenced set, comprising 19 Ad26.COV2.S vaccine recipients, 5 placebo recipients and 8 SARS-CoV-2 convalescent individuals. Trial participants were randomized into five groups of five, in which low-dose or high-dose Ad26.COV2.S was given once or twice, or placebo was given on both occasions. Investigators did not know the trial group allocation while performing experiments and assessing outcomes. Overall study outcomes, separate from this receptor: According to the authors, total T cell responses may have been underestimated by the TCR breadth and depth analyses. The study was not powered to compare responses between vaccine doses or regimens. Substantial breadth of spike-specific CD8+ and CD4+ T cell responses was reported after vaccination. Ad26.COV2.S recipients had higher spike-specific TCR breadth than placebo recipients (P = 0.0014). Non-spike TCR breadth was comparable between vaccine and placebo recipients, consistent with the vaccine containing only spike.

The CDR3 sequence holds 15 residues, the cysteine and phenylalanine included. Only CDR3 DNA is held: 45 bases, read in frame from base 1. The junction shows trimming of 0 bases on V and 1 base on J, plus 8 bases between the germline ends. CDR1 and CDR2, per the germline V gene (reference sequence), are SEHNR and FQNEAQ. The intended sense of this specimen's treatment or condition label: around 19 received Ad26.COV2.S at low or high dose, single or two shots; about five received placebo; per-sample allocation not given. For vaccine and placebo recipients, the sequenced repertoires came from samples collected on day 63 after the first injection. Cohort 1b enrolled about 25 adults aged 18-55 years at a single site in Boston, USA, between 29 July and 7 August 2020. As a vaccine, Ad26.COV2.S was a replication-incompetent adenovirus type 26 vector that expressed a prefusion-stabilized SARS-CoV-2 spike protein derived from the original Wuhan strain.

About this clone itself: This clone's antigen is unknown. There are no base qualities to consult, and no much larger clone falls within one base. This sample also contains other DNA sequences that code for the same CDR3.

The immunoSEQ Assay was the method used to sequence TCRbeta CDR3 regions. After extraction, genomic DNA underwent amplification by bias-controlled multiplex PCR, followed by high-throughput sequencing. The paper's processing steps were these. To quantify the absolute abundance of every unique TCRbeta CDR3 region, sequences were collapsed and filtered. T cell fraction was estimated by normalizing TCRbeta template counts to usable DNA, which was measured by amplifying reference genes present in all nucleated cells. Repertoire TCRs were annotated as SARS-CoV-2-specific when V gene, CDR3 amino acid sequence and J gene were exactly matched to a known reactive TCR set. The reference SARS-CoV-2 TCR set was derived from MIRA and filtered for enrichment in COVID-19-positive ImmuneCODE repertoires, a step that removed public or cross-reactive TCRs. Using the MIRA antigens, annotated TCRs were further analysed by specific ORF or by position within an ORF. Depth was the summed frequency of annotated unique rearrangements, while breadth was defined as annotated unique rearrangements over total unique productive rearrangements. TCR breadth was compared between groups using two-sided Wilcoxon rank-sum tests. TCRdb retrieved this table from immuneACCESS and kept in-frame rearrangements only. Not all clones are present; in checked studies, unresolved V genes account for under half, and no reason is known for the remainder. From that table come the V and J calls and clone size; the DNA was used to work out D and trimming. The sample data list fewer than 900,000 clones, and about 90% of these were observed just once. Over 1.3% of the sample is in the top ten clones.

The origin of this receptor is a person aged 18-65 years who received the Ad26.COV2.S COVID-19 vaccine or a placebo. Material: peripheral blood, obtained in a trial of Ad26.COV2.S vaccine versus placebo. Recombination connected TRBV7-9 to TRBJ2-3, with a tentative D gene TRBD2 over 5 matching bases. The CDR3 reads as follows: CASSLAGRGTDTQYF. The bases read TGTGCCAGCAGCTTAGCGGGGAGAGGCACAGATACGCAGTATTTT.